The 18 T cell receptor beta chains given below trace back to one sample, sequenced in a study of T cells in women clearing cervical HPV infection. Measured with immunoSEQ multiplex PCR; TCRdb has only the in-frame clones, and not every one. The table gives 46,000 or so clones; the top ten clones make up roughly a third of it. Source material: blood buffy coat. These receptors all stem from a woman between 18 and 75 years old with a cervical HPV16 infection that either progressed to CIN3+ or cleared (not recorded which).

In the case of this clone: The read terminates 3 residues before the CDR3 end, so the remaining end is supplied by the germline J gene. The rearrangement joins TRBV19 to TRBJ2-7; D perhaps matches TRBD1 (6 bases). The germline gives CDR1 LNHDA, CDR2 SQIVND (reference sequence). The CDR3 consists of 13 residues. Trimming stripped 5 bases from V and 5 bases from J, with 13 bases between. The covered CDR3 bases are TGTGCCAGTAGTCTTGAACAGGGAGACGAG. This codes for CASSLEQGDE. In full, the CDR3 is CASSLEQGDEQYF.

The DNA read from the CDR3 is TGTGCCAGCAGCGTAGGGACAGCTAACAATCAGCCC. This sequence encodes CASSVGTANNQP. The entire CDR3 protein reads CASSVGTANNQPQHF. The chain has TRBV9 and TRBJ1-5; maybe TRBD1 (6 bases). Read sequence stops 3 residues before the CDR3 end, and the germline J gene provides the missing end. The CDR3 runs 15 residues. The germline gives CDR1 SGDLS, CDR2 YYNGEE. V was pared by 0 bases and J by 3 bases, with 10 bases between.

As regards this clone: The read is 3 residues too short to cover the CDR3 end, so that end is filled in from the germline J gene. The chain combines TRBV19 with TRBJ1-1, with D hard to call. CDR1 is LNHDA and CDR2 is SQIVND in the germline V gene (reference sequence). The CDR3 is 11 amino acids. The CDR3 reads CASSIKSRAFF. Incomplete CDR3 DNA: TGTGCCAGTAGTATAAAGTCGCGG.

Partial CDR3 DNA: TGTGCCTGGAGTCAACCGGCCGGAGGGGGAGAGACG. Protein: CAWSQPAGGGET. From start to end, the CDR3 is CAWSQPAGGGETQYF. V is TRBV30 and J is TRBJ2-3; D might be TRBD1 or TRBD2, each matching 6 bases. The observed sequence ends 3 residues before the CDR3 terminus, with the missing tail filled in from the germline J gene. Germline V gene sequence: CDR1 GTSNPN, CDR2 SVGIG (reference sequence). The CDR3 totals 15 residues.

A word on this clone: The DNA ends 3 residues before the CDR3 does, and the rest of the CDR3 is filled in from the germline J gene. The rearrangement links TRBV2 to TRBJ1-1; D is possibly TRBD1 (5 bases). The germline CDR1 and CDR2 sequences are SNHLY and FYNNEI. Trimming removed 8 bases at V and 1 base at J, with 14 bases between. This CDR3 contains 14 residues. Incomplete CDR3 DNA: TGTGCCAGCGGCAATCCACAGGAGAACACTGAA. This encodes CASGNPQENTE. The entire CDR3 reads CASGNPQENTEAFF.

CDR3 sequence reads: CSVEDPGLAGGLYNEQFF. CDR3 bases read: TGCAGCGTTGAAGATCCGGGCCTAGCGGGGGGCCTCTACAATGAG. The rearrangement joins TRBV29-1 to TRBJ2-1; 11 bases are a match to TRBD2. The CDR3 is cut off 3 residues early in the read; its end comes from the germline J gene. Trimming took 0 bases from V and 3 from J; bases not matched to a gene: 10. CDR1 is SQVTM, CDR2 ANQGSEA, per germline. This CDR3 spans 18 amino acids.

For this clone: The read halts 3 residues ahead of the CDR3 end, with the missing end drawn from the germline J gene. The V call is TRBV2, the J call TRBJ2-3; TRBD1 is a possible D gene (6 bases). The germline CDR1 and CDR2 sequences are SNHLY and FYNNEI. This CDR3 region has 15 residues. V was trimmed by 8 bases and J by 2 bases, leaving 17 bases between them. CDR3 DNA (partial): TGTGCCAGCTGTACCGGGACACGGTTCACAGATACG. Its protein is CASCTGTRFTDT. From start to end, the CDR3 is CASCTGTRFTDTQYF.

Points on this clone: The read terminates 3 residues ahead of where the CDR3 ends, so the germline J gene completes it. The chain has TRBV19 and TRBJ2-3; D is perhaps TRBD1 (6 bases). In germline, CDR1 is LNHDA, CDR2 SQIVND (reference sequence). There are 15 residues in the CDR3. The covered CDR3 bases are TGTGCCAGTAGTATCACAGGGATTAACAATCAGCCG. This translates into CASSITGINNQP. The full CDR3 is CASSITGINNQPQYF. The full variable domain, its missing parts supplied by reference TRBV19 and TRBJ2-3, is DGGITQSPKYLFRKEGQNVTLSCEQNLNHDAMYWYRQDPGQGLRLIYYSQIVNDFQKGDIAEGYSVSREKKESFPLTVTSAQKNPTAFYLCASSITGINNQPQYFGPGTRLTVL.

Points on this clone: The observed sequence ends 3 residues before the CDR3 terminus, with the missing tail filled in from the germline J gene. V usage is TRBV7-8 and J usage is TRBJ2-7; D might be TRBD2 (6 bases). V dropped 1 base and J dropped 0 bases, with 10 bases sitting between them. This CDR3 has 15 residues. Germline V gene data show CDR1 as SGHVS and CDR2 as FQNEAQ. The sequenced part of the CDR3 DNA is TGTGCCAGCAGCTTAGAGGGGACTCCCTCCTACGAG. Its translation: CASSLEGTPSYE. The whole CDR3 reads CASSLEGTPSYEQYF.

The CDR3 sequence: CASSLAPRTEAFF. Incomplete CDR3 DNA: TGCGCCAGCAGCTTGGCCCCCAGGACTGAA. The chain employs TRBV5-1 and TRBJ1-1; D gene uncertain. The read is 3 residues too short to cover the CDR3 end, so that end is filled in from the germline J gene. Trimming stripped 0 bases from V and 5 bases from J, with 8 bases between. The CDR3 totals 13 residues. Germline V gene lookup returns CDR1 SGHRS and CDR2 YFSETQ.

Regarding this clone: Coverage ceases 3 residues before the CDR3 finishes, and the germline J gene fills in the end. The chain employs TRBV29-1 and TRBJ2-3, with D tentatively TRBD2 (6 bases). Germline CDR1 reads SQVTM; CDR2 reads ANQGSEA. The CDR3 length is 14 residues. Incomplete CDR3 DNA: TGCAGCGTTGTGGGGCAGGAGGGTTTGCAGACG. Translating gives CSVVGQEGLQT. The entire CDR3 reads CSVVGQEGLQTQYF.

Frequency places this clone as medium-sized. CDR3 DNA (partial): TGCAGCGTCCCGACTAGCACCGGGGAG. Amino acid sequence: CSVPTSTGE. The CDR3, in full, reads CSVPTSTGELFF. J is TRBJ2-2 and V is TRBV29-1; TRBD2 is a possible D gene (6 bases). The read terminates 3 residues before the CDR3 end, so the remaining end is supplied by the germline J gene. Germline CDR1 is SQVTM and CDR2 is ANQGSEA. V was shortened by 6 bases and J by 4 bases, with 9 bases between the two germline ends. The CDR3 is made up of 12 amino acids.

Regarding this clone: The read ends 3 residues before the CDR3 terminus; that terminus is restored from the germline J gene. This chain connects TRBV18 to TRBJ1-2; no reliable D call. CDR3 length: 15 residues. Germline V gives CDR1 KGHSH, CDR2 LQKENI. CDR3 DNA, as far as it was read: TGTGCCAGCTCCCCTTTAGCGGGAGAAGCATATACC. Translating gives CASSPLAGEAYT. The CDR3 in its entirety is CASSPLAGEAYTYTF.

The CDR3 DNA, read in part, is TGTGCCAGCAGTCTTAGCGGGGGGGTCCACAATGAG. Protein sequence: CASSLSGGVHNE. The full-length CDR3 reads as CASSLSGGVHNEQFF. The chain uses TRBV7-2 and TRBJ2-1; 11 positions agree with TRBD2. The read halts 3 residues ahead of the CDR3 end, with the missing end drawn from the germline J gene. The CDR3 runs 15 residues. Per the germline V gene, CDR1 is SGHTA and CDR2 is FQGNSA. J gave up 5 bases and V 6 bases, and 6 bases lay outside the gene matches.

Note on this clone: At one of its ends the junction is not consistent with the germline gene, which may arise from a read error. The CDR3 sequence: CASRLAAGLTDNEQFF. The part of the CDR3 DNA that was read is TGCGCCAGCAGGTTGGCGGCGGGACTAACAGACAATGAG. The chain is built from TRBV5-1 and TRBJ2-1; 7 nucleotides line up with TRBD2. The CDR3 end is not reached by the read, which stops 3 residues before it; the germline J gene fills it in. Germline CDR1 is SGHRS and CDR2 is YFSETQ. This CDR3 has 16 residues.

Comment on this clone: The CDR3 end is not reached by the read, which stops 3 residues before it; the germline J gene fills it in. The V call is TRBV7-3, the J call TRBJ2-3; D is ambiguous. Germline assignment: CDR1 SGHTA and CDR2 FQGTGA. This CDR3 has 13 residues. CDR3 bases read: TGTGCCAGCAGCTTAATGGCTAGAGAGACG. It specifies CASSLMARET. The whole CDR3 region reads CASSLMARETQYF.

Notes on this clone: The read terminates 3 residues ahead of where the CDR3 ends, so the germline J gene completes it. The chain uses TRBV7-8 and TRBJ2-7; TRBD1 matches at 9 bases. The J segment lost 5 bases and the V segment lost 7 bases, leaving 12 bases of the junction unmatched. In germline, CDR1 is SGHVS, CDR2 FQNEAQ. This CDR3 region has 15 residues. The DNA read from the CDR3 is TGTGCCAGCACCCCTCCAGGGACAGGGCGGGACGAG. Translation: CASTPPGTGRDE. From start to end, the CDR3 is CASTPPGTGRDEQYF.

For this clone: The DNA ends 3 residues before the CDR3 does, and the rest of the CDR3 is filled in from the germline J gene. V and J are TRBV6-1 and TRBJ1-5; 7 bases fit TRBD1. Germline trimming cut 4 bases from V and 5 bases from J; bases unmatched to any gene: 5. In germline, CDR1 is MNHNS, CDR2 SASEGT. This CDR3 is built from 14 residues. Incomplete CDR3 DNA: TGTGCCAGCAGTGCCCTACAGGGGCATCAGCCC. It codes for CASSALQGHQP. The CDR3 in its entirety is CASSALQGHQPQHF.